The 20 T cell receptor beta chains below were found in one sample sequenced in a study of blood T cells in healthy people across ages. PCR was performed a second time for roughly 7 to 12 cycles using a sample-barcoded 5' primer and a J-beta primer mix. TCRdb used MiXCR to reprocess the 5' RACE reads, holding one entry per CDR3 protein. The sample includes approximately 680,000 distinct CDR3 sequences, 32% of them seen just once. Sequences were obtained from blood. The receptors were sampled from an elderly woman in good health.

This clonotype has at least ten counts. The V gene is TRBV5-1, the J gene TRBJ2-5, with no clear D. The CDR3 has 16 amino acids. Germline V gene lookup returns CDR1 SGHRS and CDR2 YFSETQ. The ends were cut back, 0 bases at V and 5 bases at J, with 17 bases in the middle. The CDR3: CASSLGVGVIRETQYF. The CDR3 DNA reads as TGCGCCAGCAGCTTGGGAGTCGGAGTGATTAGGGAGACCCAGTACTTC. Combining the CDR3 with reference TRBV5-1 and TRBJ2-5 gives the whole variable domain KAGVTQTPRYLIKTRGQQVTLSCSPISGHRSVSWYQQTPGQGLQFLFEYFSETQRNKGNFPGRFSGRQFSNSRSEMNVSTLELGDSALYLCASSLGVGVIRETQYFGPGTRLLVL.

The V call is TRBV12-3 or TRBV12-4, the J call TRBJ2-1, with TRBD1 identical over 9 bases. CDR3 length: 14 residues. Trimming removed 8 bases from V and 7 bases from J; junction bases left unmatched: 9. The CDR3 reads CASESGQGNNEQFF. The CDR3 DNA reads as TGTGCCAGCGAATCGGGACAGGGTAATAATGAGCAGTTCTTC.

In regard to this clonotype: This sequence may be a read error, since a much larger clone differs from it by one base. The chain uses TRBV2 and TRBJ2-3; weak D call: TRBD1 (5 bases). The germline gives CDR1 SNHLY, CDR2 FYNNEI. V was trimmed by 9 bases and J by 2 bases, leaving 15 bases between them. The CDR3 loop spans 14 amino acids. CDR3 residues: CASDDRSVTDTQYF. The DNA for the CDR3 is TGTGCCAGTGACGACAGAAGTGTCACAGATACGCAGTATTTT.

The DNA for the CDR3 is TGCGCCAGCACCCTAAGAGGCGGGGGGTCGAACACCGGGGAGCTGTTTTTT. It encodes CASTLRGGGSNTGELFF. The V and J genes are TRBV4-1 and TRBJ2-2, with TRBD2 matching over 8 bases. Germline V CDR1 and CDR2: MGHRA, YSYEKL. The CDR3 spans 17 residues. V dropped 7 bases and J dropped 0; count of bases not matched to a gene: 10.

This clonotype appeared many times. The rearrangement joins TRBV12-3 or TRBV12-4 to TRBJ1-4, with D tentatively TRBD1 (5 bases). This CDR3 contains 13 residues. V lost 8 bases, J lost 6 bases, and 13 bases lay in between. The CDR3 is CASHGARHEKLFF. CDR3 nucleotides: TGTGCCAGCCACGGGGCTCGTCATGAAAAACTGTTTTTT.

This clonotype was detected only a few times. CDR3 loop: CASSPRQGKSSPLHF. The CDR3 DNA sequence: TGTGCCAGCAGTCCCCGACAGGGAAAGAGTTCACCCCTCCACTTT. V is TRBV12-3 or TRBV12-4 and J is TRBJ1-6; 7 nucleotides agree with TRBD1. V lost 5 bases and J lost 9; bases outside the gene matches: 10. This CDR3 region has 15 residues.

In its sample, this clonotype was seen many times. The rearrangement joins TRBV5-1 to TRBJ2-5; perhaps TRBD1 as D (6 bases). The CDR3 covers 13 residues. Trimming took off 3 bases at V and 4 bases at J, with 10 bases between the two ends. CDR1 is SGHRS, CDR2 YFSETQ, per germline. The CDR3 DNA is TGCGCCAGCAGCTCGCTAGGGGGAGAGACCCAGTACTTC. Its protein is CASSSLGGETQYF.

The sample holds many counts of this clonotype. The rearrangement joins TRBV10-3 to TRBJ1-5; no definite D call. CDR1 and CDR2 from the germline V gene are ENHRY and SYGVKD. Between the trimmed V and J ends, which lost 3 bases and 1 base, there was a span of 7 bases. CDR3 length: 14 amino acids. CDR3 sequence: CAISEAESNQPQHF. For the CDR3, the DNA is TGTGCCATCAGTGAAGCGGAGAGCAATCAGCCCCAGCATTTT.

About this clonotype: This may be a read error, as it is one base from a much larger clone. The V and J genes are TRBV3-1 and TRBJ2-4; D is tentatively TRBD1 or TRBD2 (6 bases each). The V end was cut by 0 bases, the J end by 7 bases, with 16 bases between. The germline CDR1 and CDR2 sequences are LGHDT and YNNKEL (reference sequence). This CDR3 is 16 amino acids long. The CDR3 reads CASSQEHGGGGNIQYF. For the CDR3, the DNA is TGTGCCAGCAGCCAAGAGCACGGCGGAGGGGGGAACATTCAGTACTTC.

This clonotype came up many times. The chain employs TRBV5-1 and TRBJ2-5, with TRBD2 matching 15 bases. The V segment lost 4 bases and the J segment 5 bases; nucleotides outside the gene matches: 9. The CDR3 contains 17 residues. Per the germline V gene, CDR1 is SGHRS and CDR2 is YFSETQ. The CDR3 spells CASSPGLAGGLGETQYF. The DNA for the CDR3 is TGCGCCAGCAGCCCGGGACTAGCGGGGGGCCTCGGGGAGACCCAGTACTTC. The full variable domain, with the rest looked up from reference TRBV5-1 and TRBJ2-5, is KAGVTQTPRYLIKTRGQQVTLSCSPISGHRSVSWYQQTPGQGLQFLFEYFSETQRNKGNFPGRFSGRQFSNSRSEMNVSTLELGDSALYLCASSPGLAGGLGETQYFGPGTRLLVL.

This clonotype came up many times. The rearrangement links TRBV9 to TRBJ2-1, with D maybe TRBD2 (5 bases). Germline loops: CDR1 SGDLS, CDR2 YYNGEE. The V end lost 3 bases, the J end lost 1 base, and 14 bases lay between the germline ends. This CDR3 is built from 16 residues. CDR3 coding DNA: TGTGCCAGCAGCGGTGGAGGACTGATTTCCTACAATGAGCAGTTCTTC. As protein: CASSGGGLISYNEQFF. The full variable domain, completed using reference TRBV9 and TRBJ2-1, is DSGVTQTPKHLITATGQRVTLRCSPRSGDLSVYWYQQSLDQGLQFLIQYYNGEERAKGNILERFSAQQFPDLHSELNLSSLELGDSALYFCASSGGGLISYNEQFFGPGTRLTVL.

This clonotype was seen repeatedly, ten times or more. J is TRBJ2-7 and V is TRBV12-3 or TRBV12-4; D is undetermined. Trimming removed 5 bases at V and 4 bases at J, with 6 bases between. The CDR3 is 11 amino acids. The CDR3 sequence is CASSDQYEQYF. CDR3 in DNA: TGTGCCAGCAGTGATCAATACGAGCAGTACTTC.

This clonotype was observed many times. The V call is TRBV7-2, the J call TRBJ2-1; D call uncertain. Germline V lookup: CDR1 SGHTA, CDR2 FQGNSA. The CDR3 is 14 residues long. Trimming removed 3 bases from V and 7 bases from J, with 13 bases in between. The CDR3 region has the DNA TGTGCCAGCAGCTTGGCTGTGGGGAAGAATGAGCAGTTCTTC. Protein: CASSLAVGKNEQFF.

There are a few counts of this clonotype. The genes are TRBV7-3 and TRBJ1-2; D possibly corresponds to TRBD1 (6 bases). V dropped 8 bases and J dropped 4 bases, with 14 bases sitting between them. The CDR3 length is 13 residues. Germline V lookup: CDR1 SGHTA, CDR2 FQGTGA. DNA of the CDR3: TGTGCCAGCGGTGGTACAGGGTTCTATGGCTACACCTTC. Protein product: CASGGTGFYGYTF.

Ten or more counts support this clonotype. This chain connects TRBV5-1 to TRBJ2-5, with 11 bases matching TRBD1. Losses at the gene ends were 3 bases for V and 3 bases for J; bases not matched to a gene: 7. The CDR3 spans 16 residues. Germline V gene sequence: CDR1 SGHRS, CDR2 YFSETQ. The CDR3 loop is CASSSGQGALEETQYF. CDR3 in DNA: TGCGCCAGCAGCTCCGGACAGGGGGCCTTAGAAGAGACCCAGTACTTC.

Turning to this clonotype: Possible read error: a much larger clone is one base away. The rearrangement joins TRBV20-1 to TRBJ2-1; 12 bases match TRBD2. The end of the DNA aligns better with TRBJ2-7, so the J call may be wrong. The CDR3 length is 19 residues. The germline V gene has CDR1 DFQATT and CDR2 SNEGSKA (reference sequence). CDR3 sequence (DNA): TGCAGTGCTAGAGATCGGCTAGCGGGGGGGACAAGCTCCTACAATGAGCAGTACTTC. The encoded protein is CSARDRLAGGTSSYNEQYF.

This clonotype was observed at least ten times. The chain has TRBV20-1 and TRBJ2-1; tentatively, D is TRBD1 (6 bases). The CDR3 covers 15 residues. The V end lost 2 bases, the J end lost 3 bases, and 14 bases lay between the germline ends. CDR1 is DFQATT, CDR2 SNEGSKA, per germline (reference sequence). The CDR3 loop is CSARPTGLSYNEQFF. The CDR3 DNA follows: TGCAGTGCTAGACCCACAGGGCTAAGCTACAATGAGCAGTTCTTC.

The sample holds many counts of this clonotype. V gene TRBV12-3 or TRBV12-4 combines with J gene TRBJ2-1, with 11 nucleotides matching TRBD1. The CDR3 runs 15 residues. The V segment lost 8 bases and the J segment 6 bases; nucleotides outside the gene matches: 9. The CDR3 DNA follows: TGTGCCAGCCGGCCCCCGGGACAGGGGGGCAATGAGCAGTTCTTC. As protein: CASRPPGQGGNEQFF.

The V call is TRBV6-5, the J call TRBJ2-5; 10 bases are shared with TRBD1. The J call may be in error: the DNA end matches TRBJ2-7 better. The CDR3 has 14 residues. Germline CDR1 is MNHEY and CDR2 is SVGAGI. The CDR3 loop reads CASSVLGQGYEQYF. In DNA, the CDR3 is TGTGCCAGCAGTGTATTGGGACAGGGGTACGAGCAGTACTTC.

The V and J genes are TRBV7-8 and TRBJ1-1; TRBD1 matches at 7 bases. The CDR3 sequence is 14 residues long. Trimming removed 4 bases from V and 1 base from J; junction bases left unmatched: 3. Germline-derived CDR1 and CDR2 are SGHVS and FQNEAQ. The CDR3 DNA reads as TGTGCCAGCAGCTCTCACAGGGGGAACACTGAAGCTTTCTTT. It specifies CASSSHRGNTEAFF.